This T cell receptor beta chain was observed in a study of T-cell reconstitution after alpha-beta-depleted transplantation in children (dated by TCRdb to between 2015 and 2016). In the study overall: The study quantitatively tracked T-cell immune reconstitution after TCRalphabeta/CD19-depleted allogeneic hematopoietic cell transplantation in children using TCR repertoire profiling.

Summary of the overall study and its limitations: In some patients, high TCRbeta diversity at day 60 was attributed to recipient T cells and intrathymic progenitors that had survived conditioning. Hyperexpanded clone frequencies declined over subsequent months; after one year, T-cell counts and TCRbeta diversity were mostly attributed to newly produced T cells. About two months after transplant, the apparently early recovery of alphabetaT-cell counts reportedly depended on just several hundred clones that had expanded rapidly and came from non-depleted graft cells.

The sample's treatment or condition label, decoded: allogeneic hematopoietic cell transplantation with graft depleted of TCRalphabeta T cells and CD19 B cells. The transplant recipients were children given TCRalphabeta/CD19-depleted allogeneic hematopoietic cell grafts. The V and J ends are trimmed by 4 bases and 0 bases, leaving 12 bases between them. Via the germline V gene, CDR1 is MNHEY and CDR2 SVGAGI. The CDR3 covers 16 residues, taking in both the cysteine and the phenylalanine. Left in the record is the CDR3 DNA by itself, 48 bases read in frame from the first base. Library construction relied on PCR. The listed sequencing device is Illumina HiSeq 2500. TCR libraries were prepared with molecular barcoding, using unique molecular identifiers to normalize TCRbeta repertoire quantification. TCRdb passed the public sequencing reads through fastp at Q25 and MiXCR, retaining productive beta sequences. Rows matching on CDR3 protein sequence are summarized as one entry with the most common DNA and genes. The sample table records about 70,000 distinct CDR3 sequences; 11% of these occur just once. The ten largest clones represent approximately 13% of the sample.

This clonotype was counted ten times or more. It lacks a known antigen. No much larger clone exists at a distance of one base, and base qualities are not known. The rearrangement combines TRBV6-5 with TRBJ1-4; too little of a D gene remains to name it. This sequence originates from a boy between 10 and 17 years old with acute myeloid leukemia, due to receive a stem cell transplant. The source was PBMCs, collected before TCRalphabeta/CD19-depleted stem cell transplant. The CDR3 corresponds to CASSLVGGATNEKLFF. The sequenced DNA: TGTGCCAGCAGTTTGGTGGGCGGTGCAACTAATGAAAAACTGTTTTTT.